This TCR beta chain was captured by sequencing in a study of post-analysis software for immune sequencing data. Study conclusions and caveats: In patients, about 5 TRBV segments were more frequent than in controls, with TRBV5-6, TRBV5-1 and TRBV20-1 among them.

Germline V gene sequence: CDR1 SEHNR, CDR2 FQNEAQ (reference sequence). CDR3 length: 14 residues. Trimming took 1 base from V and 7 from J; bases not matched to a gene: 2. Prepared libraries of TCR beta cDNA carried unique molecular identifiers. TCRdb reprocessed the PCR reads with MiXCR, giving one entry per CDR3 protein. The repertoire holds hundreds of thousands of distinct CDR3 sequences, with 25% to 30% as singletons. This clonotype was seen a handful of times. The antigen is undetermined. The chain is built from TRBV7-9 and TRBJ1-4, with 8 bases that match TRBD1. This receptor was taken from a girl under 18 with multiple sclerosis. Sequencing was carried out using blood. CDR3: CASSLEGTGEKLFF. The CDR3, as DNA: TGTGCCAGCAGCTTAGAGGGGACAGGTGAAAAACTGTTTTTT.